Below, 20 T cell receptor beta chains from the same sample are listed, as sequenced in a study of metastatic and nonmetastatic thyroid tumors. TCRdb re-clonotyped the PCR reads via MiXCR. The sample carries about 14,000 clones, 23% recorded once. All patients reached thyroid surgery having received no treatment beforehand. Sequencing was carried out using blood. The origin of the receptors is a female donor with papillary thyroid cancer or a benign thyroid nodule (not recorded which). Some clones in this sample may be carry-over from other donors' samples.

This chain connects TRBV6-1 to TRBJ1-2, with TRBD1 identical over 11 bases. Germline V lookup: CDR1 MNHNS, CDR2 SASEGT. Trimming removed 4 bases from V and 7 bases from J; junction bases left unmatched: 11. The CDR3 runs to 16 residues. Here the CDR3 reads CASSGRHGQGAGGYTF. The CDR3 DNA reads TGTGCCAGCAGTGGCCGACATGGACAGGGGGCTGGTGGCTACACCTTC.

This clone appeared many times. DNA for the CDR3: TGCAGTGCCAGACCTGAAATGAACACTGAAGCTTTCTTT. This encodes CSARPEMNTEAFF. The chain employs TRBV20-1 and TRBJ1-1; D remains unclear. The ends were cut back, 6 bases at V and 0 bases at J, with 11 bases in the middle. The CDR3 extends over 13 amino acids. The germline V gene encodes CDR1 DFQATT and CDR2 SNEGSKA (reference sequence).

V usage is TRBV3-1 and J usage is TRBJ1-3; D is unresolved. With 2 bases removed from V and 0 bases from J, the gap between germline ends came to 5 bases. Germline V gene sequence: CDR1 LGHDT, CDR2 YNNKEL (reference sequence). The CDR3 loop spans 14 amino acids. The CDR3 reads CASSQPASGNTIYF. In nucleotides, the CDR3 is TGTGCCAGCAGCCAACCCGCCTCTGGAAACACCATATATTTT.

V usage is TRBV14 and J usage is TRBJ2-5; TRBD1 is a possible D gene (5 bases). Germline loops: CDR1 SGHDN, CDR2 FVKESK. V lost 4 bases and J lost 1, with 10 bases in between. CDR3 length: 14 amino acids. CDR3 sequence: CASSLAGIQETQYF. The CDR3 nucleotides read TGTGCCAGCAGCCTGGCAGGGATCCAAGAGACCCAGTACTTC.

This clone was seen many times. The chain combines TRBV5-4 with TRBJ2-1; 9 positions agree with TRBD2. The V gene's germline CDR1 is SGHNT and CDR2 YYREEE (reference sequence). J was trimmed by 8 bases and V by 5 bases; bases with no gene match: 5. The CDR3 is made up of 13 amino acids. CDR3 nucleotide sequence: TGTGCCAGCAGGAGTGGCGGGAGGGATGAGCAGTTCTTC. Translated, it gives CASRSGGRDEQFF.

There are many counts of this clone. The J gene is TRBJ2-2, the V gene TRBV11-1; D is perhaps TRBD1 or TRBD2 (6 bases each). The germline gives CDR1 SGHAT, CDR2 FQDESV (reference sequence). V was pared by 5 bases and J by 5 bases, with 15 bases between. The CDR3 is made up of 15 amino acids. In nucleotides, the CDR3 is TGTGCCAGCAGCCTAGGGGGGAGATCGACCGGGGAGCTGTTTTTT. Protein: CASSLGGRSTGELFF.

This clone is categorized as medium-sized. This chain connects TRBV6-1 to TRBJ2-7; D is perhaps TRBD1 (6 bases). The CDR3 has 11 residues. Germline CDR1 and CDR2: MNHNS and SASEGT. Trimming stripped 9 bases from V and 5 bases from J, with 11 bases between. CDR3: CASKQGDEQYF. The CDR3 coding sequence is TGTGCCAGTAAACAGGGAGACGAGCAGTACTTC.

Sample share makes this clone medium-sized. This rearrangement joins TRBV2 to TRBJ1-2, with 8 positions matching TRBD1. CDR1 is SNHLY and CDR2 is FYNNEI in the germline V gene. J gave up 3 bases and V 1 base, and 10 bases lay outside the gene matches. The CDR3 is made up of 17 amino acids. The CDR3 protein is CASSEEDDGQGDYGYTF. The CDR3 DNA reads TGTGCCAGCAGTGAAGAAGATGACGGACAGGGCGACTATGGCTACACCTTC.

Written as DNA, the CDR3 is TGTGCCAGCAGCCGAGACGTCTCCTACGAGCAGTACTTC. As protein: CASSRDVSYEQYF. The rearrangement uses TRBV11-3 and TRBJ2-7; no definite D call. The CDR3 covers 13 residues. Germline V gene data show CDR1 as SGHNT and CDR2 as YENEEA. The ends were cut back, 5 bases at V and 0 bases at J, with 8 bases in the middle.

This clone was seen only a few times. V and J are TRBV28 and TRBJ2-7; a weak D match, TRBD1 (6 bases). Germline loops: CDR1 MDHEN, CDR2 SYDVKM. The CDR3 spans 13 residues. Trimming shortened V by 8 bases and J by 3 bases, and 14 bases separated the two germline ends. For the CDR3, the DNA is TGTGCCAGCTCCGGACAGACGTACTACGAGCAGTACTTC. This encodes CASSGQTYYEQYF.

This clone was recorded many times. The CDR3 DNA is TGTGCCAGCAGCCCACAGGGGGATGAGCAGTTCTTC. Translation gives CASSPQGDEQFF. This chain connects TRBV14 to TRBJ2-1; 8 nucleotides agree with TRBD1. The CDR3 is 12 residues long. V gave up 4 bases and J gave up 8 bases; unmatched junction bases: 1. Germline V gives CDR1 SGHDN, CDR2 FVKESK.

The gene calls are TRBV6-1 and TRBJ1-2; 7 bases line up with TRBD1. The CDR3 covers 17 residues. Germline CDR1 MNHNS, CDR2 SASEGT. The trim removed 5 bases at V and 8 bases at J, leaving 20 bases unmatched. The CDR3 here is CASSLGGTVGASYGYTF. DNA for the CDR3: TGTGCCAGCAGTCTAGGCGGGACAGTGGGAGCTAGCTACGGCTACACCTTC.

V and J are TRBV6-1 and TRBJ1-2; D is perhaps TRBD1 (5 bases). V was cut by 6 bases and J by 7 bases, with 12 bases left in between. The germline gives CDR1 MNHNS, CDR2 SASEGT. The CDR3 loop spans 12 amino acids. The chain's CDR3 is CASRVGGGGYTF. CDR3 coding DNA: TGTGCCAGCAGGGTCGGGGGGGGTGGCTACACCTTC.

By share, this clone ranks as medium-sized (0.01 to 0.1%). The rearrangement uses TRBV28 and TRBJ1-1; D may be TRBD1 (5 bases). The CDR3 has 14 residues. Germline V lookup: CDR1 MDHEN, CDR2 SYDVKM. Trimming pared 1 base from V and 5 bases from J, leaving 11 bases between. DNA for the CDR3: TGTGCCAGCAGTTTATCACGGGGGTATACTGAAGCTTTCTTT. Amino acids: CASSLSRGYTEAFF.

This clone was counted at least ten times. The rearrangement joins TRBV2 to TRBJ1-1; D not resolved. Between the trimmed V and J ends, which lost 7 bases and 1 base, there was a span of 10 bases. The V gene's germline CDR1 is SNHLY and CDR2 FYNNEI. This CDR3 region has 13 residues. CDR3 DNA: TGTGCCAGCACTGGACGGCCGAACACTGAAGCTTTCTTT. It is translated as CASTGRPNTEAFF.

At least ten counts were recorded for this clone. The chain carries TRBV28 and TRBJ2-7, with 12 positions matching TRBD1. This CDR3 region has 19 residues. Germline V lookup: CDR1 MDHEN, CDR2 SYDVKM. Germline trimming cut 8 bases from V and 6 bases from J; bases unmatched to any gene: 23. CDR3 bases: TGTGCCAGCCGACCGAGATATATCCGGGACAGGGGGCGTACGGGCGAGCAGTACGTC. As protein: CASRPRYIRDRGRTGEQYV.

This clone was recorded many times. The genes are TRBV11-2 and TRBJ1-1, with D unresolved. Germline V gene lookup returns CDR1 SGHAT and CDR2 FQNNGV. V was pared by 3 bases and J by 5 bases, with 7 bases between. This CDR3 comprises 12 residues. Here the CDR3 DNA reads TGTGCCAGCAGCTTGTCCGGGACTGAAGCTTTCTTT. This encodes CASSLSGTEAFF.

The chain uses TRBV7-9 and TRBJ2-7; unclear D gene. Looked up from germline, CDR1 is SEHNR and CDR2 is FQNEAQ (reference sequence). There are 12 residues in the CDR3. The V end was cut by 10 bases, the J end by 1 base, with 11 bases between. The CDR3 spells CAIRRHSYEQYF. The CDR3 DNA reads as TGTGCCATCCGTAGGCATTCCTACGAGCAGTACTTC.

The chain couples TRBV5-6 to TRBJ2-3; D unresolved. This CDR3 has 17 residues. Germline V CDR1 and CDR2: SGHDT, YYEEEE. Trimming removed 2 bases at V and 0 bases at J, with 16 bases between. Written as DNA, the CDR3 is TGTGCCAGCAGCTTTAGGTGGCAGATTACTAGCACAGATACGCAGTATTTT. Residues: CASSFRWQITSTDTQYF. The whole variable domain, filled in from reference TRBV5-6 and TRBJ2-3, reads DAGVTQSPTHLIKTRGQQVTLRCSPKSGHDTVSWYQQALGQGPQFIFQYYEEEERQRGNFPDRFSGHQFPNYSSELNVNALLLGDSALYLCASSFRWQITSTDTQYFGPGTRLTVL.

This clone came up many times. The rearrangement uses TRBV18 and TRBJ1-3; D gene ambiguous. CDR1 is KGHSH, CDR2 LQKENI, per germline. The V end was cut by 3 bases, the J end by 0 bases, with 18 bases between. This CDR3 contains 18 residues. CDR3 sequence (DNA): TGTGCCAGCTCACCGAGGGCAGCTAACACACTCTCTGGAAACACCATATATTTT. It translates to CASSPRAANTLSGNTIYF.